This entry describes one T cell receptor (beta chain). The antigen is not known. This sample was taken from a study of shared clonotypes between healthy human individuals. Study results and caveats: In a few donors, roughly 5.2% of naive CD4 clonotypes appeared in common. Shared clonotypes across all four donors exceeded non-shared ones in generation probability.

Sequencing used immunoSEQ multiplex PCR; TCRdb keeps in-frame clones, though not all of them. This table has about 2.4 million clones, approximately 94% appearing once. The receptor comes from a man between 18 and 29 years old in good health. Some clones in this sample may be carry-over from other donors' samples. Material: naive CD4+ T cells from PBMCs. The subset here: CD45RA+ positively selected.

The CDR3: CASSLTRLTEAFF. The CDR3 DNA follows: TGTGCCAGCAGCTTAACGAGGTTGACTGAAGCTTTCTTT. The J gene is TRBJ1-1, the V gene TRBV7-3; D is undetermined. The germline CDR1 and CDR2 sequences are SGHTA and FQGTGA. Trimming left V 0 bases short and J 5 bases short, with 7 bases between. CDR3 size: 13 residues.